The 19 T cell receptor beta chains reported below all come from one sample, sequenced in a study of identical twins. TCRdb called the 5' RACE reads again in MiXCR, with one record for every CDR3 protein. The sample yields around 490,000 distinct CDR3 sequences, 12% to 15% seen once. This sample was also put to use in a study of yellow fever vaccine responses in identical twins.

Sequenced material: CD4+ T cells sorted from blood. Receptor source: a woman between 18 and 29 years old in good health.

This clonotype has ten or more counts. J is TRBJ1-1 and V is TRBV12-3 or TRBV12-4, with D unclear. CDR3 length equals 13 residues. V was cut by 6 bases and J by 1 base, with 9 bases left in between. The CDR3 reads CASSLSKNTEAFF. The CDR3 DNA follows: TGTGCCAGCAGCTTAAGCAAGAACACTGAAGCTTTCTTT.

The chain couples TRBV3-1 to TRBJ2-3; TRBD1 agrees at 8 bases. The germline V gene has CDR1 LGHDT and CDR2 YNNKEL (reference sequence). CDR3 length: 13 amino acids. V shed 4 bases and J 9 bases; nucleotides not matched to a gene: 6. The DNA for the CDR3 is TGTGCCAGCAGCCGAACCGACAGGGGAACGCAGTATTTT. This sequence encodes CASSRTDRGTQYF.

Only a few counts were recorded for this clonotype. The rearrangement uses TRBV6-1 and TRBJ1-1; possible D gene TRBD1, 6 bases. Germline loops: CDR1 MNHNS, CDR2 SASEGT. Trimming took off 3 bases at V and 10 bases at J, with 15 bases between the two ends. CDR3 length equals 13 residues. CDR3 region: CASSETRDTGAFF. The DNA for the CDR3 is TGTGCCAGCAGTGAGACACGGGACACCGGAGCTTTCTTT.

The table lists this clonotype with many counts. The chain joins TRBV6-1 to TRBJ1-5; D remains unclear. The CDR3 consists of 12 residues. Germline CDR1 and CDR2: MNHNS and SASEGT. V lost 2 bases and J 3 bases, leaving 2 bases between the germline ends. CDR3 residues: CASSESNQPQHF. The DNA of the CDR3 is TGTGCCAGCAGTGAATCCAATCAGCCCCAGCATTTT.

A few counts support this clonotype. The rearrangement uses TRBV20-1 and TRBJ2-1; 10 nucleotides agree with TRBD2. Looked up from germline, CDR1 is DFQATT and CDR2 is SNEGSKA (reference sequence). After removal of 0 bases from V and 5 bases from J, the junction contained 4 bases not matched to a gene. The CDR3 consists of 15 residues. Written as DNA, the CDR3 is TGCAGTGCTAGAGATCGGCTAGCGGGAGACAATGAGCAGTTCTTC. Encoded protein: CSARDRLAGDNEQFF.

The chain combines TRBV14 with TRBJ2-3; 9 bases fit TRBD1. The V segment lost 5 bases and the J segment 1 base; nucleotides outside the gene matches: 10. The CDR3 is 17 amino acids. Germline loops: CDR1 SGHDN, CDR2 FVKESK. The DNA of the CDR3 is TGTGCCAGCAGCTTGTCCATCTGGACAGGGGGCACAGATACGCAGTATTTT. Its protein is CASSLSIWTGGTDTQYF.

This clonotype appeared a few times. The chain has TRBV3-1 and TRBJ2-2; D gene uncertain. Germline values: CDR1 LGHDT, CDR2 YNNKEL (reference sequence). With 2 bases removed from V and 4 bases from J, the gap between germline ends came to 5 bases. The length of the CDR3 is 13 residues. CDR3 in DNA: TGTGCCAGCAGCCAAACTACCACCGGGGAGCTGTTTTTT. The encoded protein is CASSQTTTGELFF. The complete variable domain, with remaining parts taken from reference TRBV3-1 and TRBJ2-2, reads DTAVSQTPKYLVTQMGNDKSIKCEQNLGHDTMYWYKQDSKKFLKIMFSYNNKELIINETVPNRFSPKSPDKAHLNLHINSLELGDSAVYFCASSQTTTGELFFGEGSRLTVL.

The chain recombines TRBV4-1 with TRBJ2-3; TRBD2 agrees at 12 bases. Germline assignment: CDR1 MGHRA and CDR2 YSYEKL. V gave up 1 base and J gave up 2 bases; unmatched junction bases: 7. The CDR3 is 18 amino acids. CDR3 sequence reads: CASSQGDLAGGFTDTQYF. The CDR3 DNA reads TGCGCCAGCAGCCAAGGCGATCTAGCGGGGGGGTTCACAGATACGCAGTATTTT.

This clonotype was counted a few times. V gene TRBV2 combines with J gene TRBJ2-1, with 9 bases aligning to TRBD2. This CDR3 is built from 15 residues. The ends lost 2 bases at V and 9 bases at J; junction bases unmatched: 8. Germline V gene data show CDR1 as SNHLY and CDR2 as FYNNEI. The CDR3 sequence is CASSEYVAGGREQFF. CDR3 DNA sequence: TGTGCCAGCAGTGAATACGTGGCGGGGGGGCGTGAGCAGTTCTTC.

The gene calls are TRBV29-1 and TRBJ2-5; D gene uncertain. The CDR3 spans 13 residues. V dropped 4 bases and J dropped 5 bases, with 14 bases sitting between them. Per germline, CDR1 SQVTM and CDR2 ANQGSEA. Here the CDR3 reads CSVVGRFMETQYF. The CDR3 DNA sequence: TGCAGCGTTGTTGGCAGGTTTATGGAGACCCAGTACTTC.

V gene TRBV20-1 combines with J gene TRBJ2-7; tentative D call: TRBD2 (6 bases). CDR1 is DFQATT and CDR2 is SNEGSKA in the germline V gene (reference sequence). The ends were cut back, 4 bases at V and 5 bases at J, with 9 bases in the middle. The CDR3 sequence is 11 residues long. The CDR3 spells CSATRLDEQYF. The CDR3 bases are TGCAGTGCTACCCGACTAGACGAGCAGTACTTC.

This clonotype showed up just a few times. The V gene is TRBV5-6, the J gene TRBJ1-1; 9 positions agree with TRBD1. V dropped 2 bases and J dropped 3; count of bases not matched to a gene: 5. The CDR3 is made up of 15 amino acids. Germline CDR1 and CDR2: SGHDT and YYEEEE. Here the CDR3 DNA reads TGTGCCAGCAGCTTCAAGAGGACAGGGGACACTGAAGCTTTCTTT. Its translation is CASSFKRTGDTEAFF. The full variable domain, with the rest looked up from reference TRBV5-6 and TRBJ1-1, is DAGVTQSPTHLIKTRGQQVTLRCSPKSGHDTVSWYQQALGQGPQFIFQYYEEEERQRGNFPDRFSGHQFPNYSSELNVNALLLGDSALYLCASSFKRTGDTEAFFGQGTRLTVV.

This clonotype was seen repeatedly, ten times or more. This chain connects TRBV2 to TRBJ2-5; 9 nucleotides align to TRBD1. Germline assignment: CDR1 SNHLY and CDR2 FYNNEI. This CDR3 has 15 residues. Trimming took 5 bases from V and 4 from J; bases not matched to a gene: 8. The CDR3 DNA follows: TGTGCCAGCAGTCCCGCCGGGACAGGGAGAGAGACCCAGTACTTC. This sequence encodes CASSPAGTGRETQYF.

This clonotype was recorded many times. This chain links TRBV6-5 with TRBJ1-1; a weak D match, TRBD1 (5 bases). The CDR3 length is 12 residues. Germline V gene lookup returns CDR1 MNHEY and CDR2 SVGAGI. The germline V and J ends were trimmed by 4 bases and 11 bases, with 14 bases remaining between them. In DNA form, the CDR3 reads TGTGCCAGCAGTTTCCCGTCAGGGCGTGCTTTCTTT. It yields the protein CASSFPSGRAFF.

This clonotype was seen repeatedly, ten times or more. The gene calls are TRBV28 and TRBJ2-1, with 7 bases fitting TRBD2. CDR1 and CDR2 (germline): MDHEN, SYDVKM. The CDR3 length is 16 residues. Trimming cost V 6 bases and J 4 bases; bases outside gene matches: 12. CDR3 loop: CASSLGGAGSYNEQFF. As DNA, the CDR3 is TGTGCCAGCAGCCTCGGCGGAGCGGGATCATACAATGAGCAGTTCTTC.

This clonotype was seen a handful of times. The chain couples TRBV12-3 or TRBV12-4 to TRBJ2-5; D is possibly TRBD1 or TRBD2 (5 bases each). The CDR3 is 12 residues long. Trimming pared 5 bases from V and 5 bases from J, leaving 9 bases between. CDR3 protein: CASSGTRETQYF. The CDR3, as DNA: TGTGCCAGCAGTGGGACCAGGGAGACCCAGTACTTC.

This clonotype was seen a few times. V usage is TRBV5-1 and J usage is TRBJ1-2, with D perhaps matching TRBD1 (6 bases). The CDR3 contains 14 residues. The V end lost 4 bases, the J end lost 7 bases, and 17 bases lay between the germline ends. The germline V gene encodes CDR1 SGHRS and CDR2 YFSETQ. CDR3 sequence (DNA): TGCGCCAGCAGCCCTGGGTCCGGACAGTTTGGCTACACCTTC. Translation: CASSPGSGQFGYTF.

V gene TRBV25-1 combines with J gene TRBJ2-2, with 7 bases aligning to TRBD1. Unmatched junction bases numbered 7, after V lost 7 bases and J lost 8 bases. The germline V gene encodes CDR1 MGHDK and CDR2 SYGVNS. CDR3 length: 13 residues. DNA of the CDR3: TGTGCCAGCAAGGGACAGCCAGGAGGGGAGCTGTTTTTT. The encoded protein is CASKGQPGGELFF.

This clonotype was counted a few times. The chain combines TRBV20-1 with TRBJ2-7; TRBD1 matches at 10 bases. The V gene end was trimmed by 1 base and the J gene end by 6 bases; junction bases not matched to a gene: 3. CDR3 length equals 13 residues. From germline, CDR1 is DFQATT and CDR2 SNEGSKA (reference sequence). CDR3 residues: CSARGTGGSEQYV. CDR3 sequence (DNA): TGCAGTGCTAGAGGGACAGGGGGGTCCGAGCAGTACGTC.